This T cell receptor beta chain originates from a study of shared clonotypes between healthy human individuals. The authors distributed each subset's genomic DNA evenly over several immunoSEQ plates. The table came from immunoSEQ multiplex PCR; TCRdb's copy has only in-frame clones and leaves some out. The sample holds 2,500,000 or so clones, just over 90% seen once. V shed 3 bases and J shed 10 bases, with 9 bases lying between them. Germline CDR1 is SNHLY and CDR2 is FYNNEI. This CDR3 has 11 amino acids. The sequence derives from a man between 18 and 35 years old in good health. V gene TRBV2 combines with J gene TRBJ2-5; D is perhaps TRBD2 (6 bases). Sequenced input: naive CD4+ T cells sorted from blood. Subset: CD45RA+ positively selected. CDR3 sequence (DNA): TGTGCCAGCAGTGATACGGGAGTCCAGTACTTC. It codes for CASSDTGVQYF.